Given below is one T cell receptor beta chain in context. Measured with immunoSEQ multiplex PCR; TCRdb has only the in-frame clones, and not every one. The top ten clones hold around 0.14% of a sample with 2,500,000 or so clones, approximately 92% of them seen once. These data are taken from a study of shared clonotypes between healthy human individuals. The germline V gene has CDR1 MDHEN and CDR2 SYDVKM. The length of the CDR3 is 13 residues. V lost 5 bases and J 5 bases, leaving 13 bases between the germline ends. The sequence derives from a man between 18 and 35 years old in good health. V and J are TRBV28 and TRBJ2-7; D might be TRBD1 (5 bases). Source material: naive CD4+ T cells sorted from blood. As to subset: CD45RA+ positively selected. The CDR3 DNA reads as TGTGCCAGCAGTATACCCCAGGGTGACGAGCAGTACTTC. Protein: CASSIPQGDEQYF.